The next 15 T cell receptor beta chains were all read from a single sample in a study of T cell responses to AZD1222 COVID-19 vaccine. Using immunoSEQ multiplex PCR, the repertoire was profiled, and TCRdb retains in-frame clones only, with some absent. The table lists over 110,000 clones, roughly 92% of them singletons, with approximately 1.5% in the top ten. The sequencing used peripheral blood, collected on day 0 of AZD1222 vaccination. These receptors were taken from an adult in good health.

The rearrangement uses TRBV5-1 and TRBJ2-1, with 11 bases aligning to TRBD2. V trimming: 1 base; J trimming: 5 bases; junction bases outside the gene matches: 20. This CDR3 spans 21 amino acids. Germline CDR1 SGHRS, CDR2 YFSETQ. In DNA form, the CDR3 reads TGCGCCAGCAGCTTGAGGGTCGCGGGCACTAGCGGGAGAGTGGGCCACAATGAGCAGTTCTTC. It encodes CASSLRVAGTSGRVGHNEQFF.

The chain couples TRBV12-5 to TRBJ2-5, with D hard to call. The V end was cut by 0 bases, the J end by 5 bases, with 7 bases between. The V gene's germline CDR1 is LGHNT and CDR2 FRNRAP. The CDR3 spans 13 residues. The DNA of the CDR3 is TGTGCTAGTGGTTTGGTACAGACCGAGACCCAGTACTTC. Translated, it gives CASGLVQTETQYF.

This clone was seen a single time. Distinct nucleotide sequences in the sample also encode this CDR3. The J gene is TRBJ1-1, the V gene TRBV6-5; tentative D call: TRBD1 (5 bases). The CDR3 runs 13 residues. Germline V CDR1 and CDR2: MNHEY, SVGAGI. The V end was cut by 6 bases, the J end by 0 bases, with 8 bases between. CDR3 coding DNA: TGTGCCAGCAGAACAGGCTTGAACACTGAAGCTTTCTTT. It encodes CASRTGLNTEAFF.

The chain couples TRBV2 to TRBJ2-7; 11 nucleotides agree with TRBD2. Losses at the gene ends were 5 bases for V and 5 bases for J; bases not matched to a gene: 5. CDR3 size: 14 residues. Germline V CDR1 and CDR2: SNHLY, FYNNEI. The CDR3 DNA follows: TGTGCCAGCAGTACTAGCGGGAGAACCCACGAGCAGTACTTC. Protein product: CASSTSGRTHEQYF.

The V and J genes are TRBV19 and TRBJ1-5; 9 bases line up with TRBD1. This CDR3 is 15 amino acids long. Germline trimming cut 6 bases from V and 5 bases from J; bases unmatched to any gene: 8. The V gene's germline CDR1 is LNHDA and CDR2 SQIVND (reference sequence). The CDR3 bases are TGTGCCAGTAGCACTACAGGGGGCTCAGATCAGCCCCAGCATTTT. This sequence encodes CASSTTGGSDQPQHF.

V usage is TRBV5-5 and J usage is TRBJ1-4; tentatively, D is TRBD1 (5 bases). Germline V gene lookup returns CDR1 SGHKS and CDR2 YYEKEE (reference sequence). The length of the CDR3 is 14 residues. V was trimmed by 6 bases and J by 5 bases, leaving 14 bases between them. In DNA form, the CDR3 reads TGTGCCAGCAACTACGGCCAGGGAAATGAAAAACTGTTTTTT. It translates to CASNYGQGNEKLFF.

The chain has TRBV5-1 and TRBJ1-2; D possibly corresponds to TRBD1 (6 bases). This CDR3 has 14 residues. Germline values: CDR1 SGHRS, CDR2 YFSETQ. Trimming removed 4 bases from V and 0 bases from J, with 10 bases in between. CDR3 region: CASSMGASNYGYTF. The DNA of the CDR3 is TGCGCCAGCAGCATGGGGGCTTCTAACTATGGCTACACCTTC.

The chain carries TRBV2 and TRBJ2-7; 10 bases map to TRBD1. The CDR3 is made up of 15 amino acids. Germline CDR1 and CDR2: SNHLY and FYNNEI. V trimming: 5 bases; J trimming: 0 bases; junction bases outside the gene matches: 4. The CDR3 here is CASSRTGGPSYEQYF. CDR3 nucleotide sequence: TGTGCCAGCAGTCGGACAGGGGGACCCTCCTACGAGCAGTACTTC.

The gene calls are TRBV7-9 and TRBJ2-3, with 9 bases lining up with TRBD1. Germline values: CDR1 SEHNR, CDR2 FQNEAQ (reference sequence). This CDR3 is 16 amino acids long. Trimming cost V 8 bases and J 0 bases; bases outside gene matches: 9. CDR3 sequence: CASGLGQGPSTDTQYF. The CDR3 bases are TGTGCCAGCGGTTTGGGACAGGGCCCTAGCACAGATACGCAGTATTTT.

This clone was seen a single time. In DNA form, the CDR3 reads TGTGCCAGCAGCCAACTAGAAAGCTCTGGGGCCAACGTCCTGACTTTC. This codes for CASSQLESSGANVLTF. The chain couples TRBV7-6 to TRBJ2-6; TRBD2 is a possible D gene (5 bases). CDR1 and CDR2 from the germline V gene are SGHVS and FNYEAQ. The V end was cut by 5 bases, the J end by 0 bases, with 11 bases between. The CDR3 is 16 amino acids.

The gene calls are TRBV19 and TRBJ2-2, with D possibly matching TRBD1 (5 bases). CDR3 length equals 13 residues. The V gene's germline CDR1 is LNHDA and CDR2 SQIVND (reference sequence). V dropped 7 bases and J dropped 6 bases, with 12 bases sitting between them. The CDR3 DNA follows: TGTGCCAGTATTCAGGGTGTCCCCGGGGAGCTGTTTTTT. This encodes CASIQGVPGELFF.

The sample holds one count of this clone. The chain combines TRBV27 with TRBJ2-7, with TRBD1 as a possible D gene (5 bases). The CDR3 spans 14 residues. V dropped 4 bases and J dropped 0 bases, with 10 bases sitting between them. Germline V CDR1 and CDR2: MNHEY, SMNVEV (reference sequence). The CDR3 is CASSSETASYEQYF. CDR3 DNA: TGTGCCAGCAGTTCCGAGACAGCCTCCTACGAGCAGTACTTC.

The chain is built from TRBV20-1 and TRBJ1-2; a possible D gene is TRBD1 (5 bases). Germline V CDR1 and CDR2: DFQATT, SNEGSKA (reference sequence). The CDR3 has 11 amino acids. The V end was cut by 4 bases, the J end by 8 bases, with 11 bases between. CDR3 sequence: CSANLRDGYTF. The CDR3 coding sequence is TGCAGTGCTAACCTCCGGGACGGCTACACCTTC.

This sequence joins TRBV5-1 and TRBJ1-1; D might be TRBD1 (5 bases). CDR1 SGHRS and CDR2 YFSETQ come from the germline V gene. Deletions cut 2 bases from V and 3 bases from J, with 11 bases between. The CDR3 length is 14 residues. The CDR3 sequence: CASSFGGLDTEAFF. CDR3 DNA sequence: TGCGCCAGCAGCTTCGGGGGACTGGACACTGAAGCTTTCTTT. Combining the CDR3 with reference TRBV5-1 and TRBJ1-1 gives the whole variable domain KAGVTQTPRYLIKTRGQQVTLSCSPISGHRSVSWYQQTPGQGLQFLFEYFSETQRNKGNFPGRFSGRQFSNSRSEMNVSTLELGDSALYLCASSFGGLDTEAFFGQGTRLTVV.

The chain employs TRBV7-8 and TRBJ2-5; perhaps TRBD1 as D (6 bases). V was trimmed by 5 bases and J by 3 bases, leaving 10 bases between them. This CDR3 contains 13 residues. From germline, CDR1 is SGHVS and CDR2 FQNEAQ. CDR3 in DNA: TGTGCCAGCAGCCAGGACAGAGAAGAGACCCAGTACTTC. Translation gives CASSQDREETQYF. Combining the CDR3 with reference TRBV7-8 and TRBJ2-5 gives the whole variable domain GAGVSQSPRYKVAKRGQDVALRCDPISGHVSLFWYQQALGQGPEFLTYFQNEAQLDKSGLPSDRFFAERPEGSVSTLKIQRTQQEDSAVYLCASSQDREETQYFGPGTRLLVL.